One sample yielded the 9 T cell receptor beta chains listed below, sequenced in a study of control samples from healthy donors and cancer patients. The repertoire was sequenced with immunoSEQ multiplex PCR; TCRdb's copy has only in-frame clones and lacks some. The top ten clones hold 5% to 7% of a sample with 350,000 to 450,000 clones, over 75% of them seen once. Sequenced input: PBMCs. All receptors come from a man aged 35-49 years with head and neck cancer.

This chain connects TRBV29-1 to TRBJ2-2; D is unclear. The CDR3 sequence is 13 residues long. The V end lost 3 bases, the J end lost 2 bases, and 7 bases lay between the germline ends. Germline CDR1 SQVTM, CDR2 ANQGSEA. In DNA, the CDR3 is TGCAGCGTTGAGAGTCCCAACACCGGGGAGCTGTTTTTT. It translates to CSVESPNTGELFF.

The chain recombines TRBV7-9 with TRBJ2-5, with 7 nucleotides matching TRBD2. The ends lost 6 bases at V and 5 bases at J; junction bases unmatched: 6. CDR1 is SEHNR and CDR2 is FQNEAQ in the germline V gene (reference sequence). The CDR3 runs 13 residues. The chain's CDR3 is CASRPLAWETQYF. In DNA, the CDR3 is TGTGCCAGCAGGCCACTAGCGTGGGAGACCCAGTACTTC.

This chain connects TRBV7-9 to TRBJ1-4; possible D gene TRBD1, 5 bases. Per germline, CDR1 SEHNR and CDR2 FQNEAQ (reference sequence). The CDR3 loop spans 12 amino acids. The germline V and J ends were trimmed by 10 bases and 7 bases, with 13 bases remaining between them. CDR3 nucleotide sequence: TGTGCCACGGGGCAGGGTGGTGAAAAACTGTTTTTT. Amino acids: CATGQGGEKLFF.

The chain has TRBV30 and TRBJ1-2, with D possibly being TRBD1 (6 bases). The CDR3 covers 12 residues. Looked up from germline, CDR1 is GTSNPN and CDR2 is SVGIG (reference sequence). V was shortened by 4 bases and J by 6 bases, with 12 bases between the two germline ends. The CDR3 coding sequence is TGTGCCTGGAATGTGGGGGCGCATGGCTACACCTTC. Translated: CAWNVGAHGYTF.

The chain couples TRBV3-1 (or the pseudogene TRBV3-2) to TRBJ1-6; D uncertain. The CDR3 is made up of 12 amino acids. Trimming took 6 bases from V and 8 from J, leaving 8 bases between them. The germline V gene encodes CDR1 LGHDT and CDR2 YNNKEL (reference sequence). The CDR3 is CASREFDSPLHF. As DNA, the CDR3 is TGTGCCAGCAGGGAATTTGATTCACCCCTCCACTTT.

The J gene is TRBJ1-5, the V gene TRBV30, with unresolved D. Germline V gene data show CDR1 as GTSNPN and CDR2 as SVGIG (reference sequence). The CDR3 contains 14 residues. Trimming pared 4 bases from V and 1 base from J, leaving 11 bases between. Written as DNA, the CDR3 is TGTGCCTGGAATACGGCGGCGAGCAATCAGCCCCAGCATTTT. Translation: CAWNTAASNQPQHF.

The genes are TRBV28 and TRBJ2-1, with a tentative D call TRBD2 (5 bases). The CDR3 loop spans 14 amino acids. V lost 4 bases to trimming and J lost 9 bases, with 16 bases between them. In germline, CDR1 is MDHEN, CDR2 SYDVKM. This chain's CDR3 is CASSYLRSSIEQFF. DNA of the CDR3: TGTGCCAGCAGTTATCTACGGTCTAGCATTGAGCAGTTCTTC.

Here the CDR3 reads CASNQQGSSYNEQFF. CDR3 nucleotides: TGTGCCAGCAATCAACAGGGGAGCTCCTACAATGAGCAGTTCTTC. The rearrangement links TRBV6-5 to TRBJ2-1; 7 nucleotides align to TRBD1. The CDR3 sequence is 15 residues long. CDR1 and CDR2 from the germline V gene are MNHEY and SVGAGI. The J segment lost 0 bases and the V segment lost 7 bases, leaving 6 bases of the junction unmatched.

The rearrangement uses TRBV30 and TRBJ1-6, with no clear D. Trimming shortened V by 5 bases and J by 9 bases, and 8 bases separated the two germline ends. Germline V gene lookup returns CDR1 GTSNPN and CDR2 SVGIG (reference sequence). The CDR3 has 11 amino acids. The CDR3: CAWQKGSPLHF. CDR3 coding DNA: TGTGCCTGGCAAAAGGGTTCACCCCTCCACTTT.